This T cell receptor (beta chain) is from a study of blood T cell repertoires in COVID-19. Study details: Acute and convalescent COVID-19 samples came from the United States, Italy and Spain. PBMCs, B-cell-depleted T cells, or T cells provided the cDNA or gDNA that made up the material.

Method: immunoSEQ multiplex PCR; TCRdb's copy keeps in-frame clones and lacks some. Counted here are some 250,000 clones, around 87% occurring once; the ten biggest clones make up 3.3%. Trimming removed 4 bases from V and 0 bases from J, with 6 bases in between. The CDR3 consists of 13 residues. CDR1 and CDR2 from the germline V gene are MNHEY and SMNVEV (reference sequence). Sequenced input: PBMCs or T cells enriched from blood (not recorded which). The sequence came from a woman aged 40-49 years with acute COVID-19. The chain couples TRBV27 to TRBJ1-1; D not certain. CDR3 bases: TGTGCCAGCAGTTATACAATGAACACTGAAGCTTTCTTT. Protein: CASSYTMNTEAFF.